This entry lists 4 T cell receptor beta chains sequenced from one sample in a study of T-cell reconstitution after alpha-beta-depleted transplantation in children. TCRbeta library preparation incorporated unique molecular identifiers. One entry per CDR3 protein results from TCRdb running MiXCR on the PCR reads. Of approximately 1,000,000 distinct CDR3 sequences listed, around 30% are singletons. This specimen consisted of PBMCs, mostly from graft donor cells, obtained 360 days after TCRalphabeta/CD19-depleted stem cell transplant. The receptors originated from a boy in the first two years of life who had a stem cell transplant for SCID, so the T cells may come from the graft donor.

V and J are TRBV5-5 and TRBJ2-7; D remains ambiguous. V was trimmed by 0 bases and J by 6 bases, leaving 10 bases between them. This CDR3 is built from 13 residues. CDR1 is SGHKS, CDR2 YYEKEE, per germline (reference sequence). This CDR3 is CASSLGGVVEQYF. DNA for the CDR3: TGTGCCAGCAGCTTGGGTGGCGTGGTCGAGCAGTACTTC.

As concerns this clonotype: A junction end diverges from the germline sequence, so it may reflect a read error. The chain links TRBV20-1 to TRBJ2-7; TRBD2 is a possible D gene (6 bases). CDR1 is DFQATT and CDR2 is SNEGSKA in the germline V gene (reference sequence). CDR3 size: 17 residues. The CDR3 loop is CCAKGIGGPSRSYEQYF. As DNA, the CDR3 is TGCTGTGCTAAAGGGATCGGGGGACCCTCAAGATCCTACGAGCAGTACTTC.

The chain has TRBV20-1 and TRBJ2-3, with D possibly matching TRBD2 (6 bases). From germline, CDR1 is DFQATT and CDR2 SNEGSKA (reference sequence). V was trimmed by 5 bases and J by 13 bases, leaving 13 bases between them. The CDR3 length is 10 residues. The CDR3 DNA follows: TGCAGTGCTGACGGGACTTACAAGTATTTT. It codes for CSADGTYKYF.

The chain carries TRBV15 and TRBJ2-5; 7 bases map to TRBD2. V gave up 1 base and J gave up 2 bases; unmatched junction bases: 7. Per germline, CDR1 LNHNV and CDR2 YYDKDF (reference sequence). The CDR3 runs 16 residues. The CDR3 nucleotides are TGTGCCACCAGCAGAGCGGGCGGGGGTGTTCAAGAGACCCAGTACTTC. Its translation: CATSRAGGGVQETQYF.